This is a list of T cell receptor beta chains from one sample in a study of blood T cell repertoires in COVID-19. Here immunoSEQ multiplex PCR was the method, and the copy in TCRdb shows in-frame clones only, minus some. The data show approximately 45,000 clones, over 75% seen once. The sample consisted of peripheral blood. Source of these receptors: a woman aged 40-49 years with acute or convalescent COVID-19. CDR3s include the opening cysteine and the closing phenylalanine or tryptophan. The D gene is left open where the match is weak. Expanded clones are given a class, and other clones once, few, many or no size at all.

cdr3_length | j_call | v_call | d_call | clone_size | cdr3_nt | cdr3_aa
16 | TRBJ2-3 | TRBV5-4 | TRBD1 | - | TGTGCCAGCAGCTCCATTCCGGGACAGGGCACAGATACGCAGTATTTT | CASSSIPGQGTDTQYF
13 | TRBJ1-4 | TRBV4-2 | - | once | TGTGCCAGCAGGGTCTCTGAGGATGAAAAACTGTTTTTT | CASRVSEDEKLFF
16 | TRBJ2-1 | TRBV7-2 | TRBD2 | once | TGTGCCAGCAGCCTCCAGGGCGGGGGGGCCGCCAATGAGCAGTTCTTC | CASSLQGGGAANEQFF
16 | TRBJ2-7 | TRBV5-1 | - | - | TGCGCCAGCAGCCCCCGTCATTCGACAGGCTCCCCCGAGCAGTACTTC | CASSPRHSTGSPEQYF
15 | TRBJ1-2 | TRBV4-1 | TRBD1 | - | TGCGCCAGCAGTTTAAGGGCAGGGGGCAACTATGGCTACACCTTC | CASSLRAGGNYGYTF
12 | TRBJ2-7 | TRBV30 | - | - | TGTGCCTGGGGGGCTACCGGGTACGAGCAGTACTTC | CAWGATGYEQYF
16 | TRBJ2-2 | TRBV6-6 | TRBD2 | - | TGTGCCAGCAGTTATGAGGCCACCGGGGGGACCGGGGAGCTGTTTTTT | CASSYEATGGTGELFF
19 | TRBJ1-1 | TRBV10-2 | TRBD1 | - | TGCGCCAGCAGTGAGTCGTGGACAGGGATTCTCGGGGACAACACTGAAGCTTTCTTT | CASSESWTGILGDNTEAFF
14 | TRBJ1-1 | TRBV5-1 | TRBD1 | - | TGCGCCAGCAGCTCGGACAGGGGGCAGACTGAAGCTTTCTTT | CASSSDRGQTEAFF
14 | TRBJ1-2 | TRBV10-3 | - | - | TGTGCCATCAGTTCACCCCGGGACACCCTAGGCTACACCTTC | CAISSPRDTLGYTF
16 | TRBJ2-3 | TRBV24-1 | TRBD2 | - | TGTGCCACCAGTGATTCGGCGGGACTAGGCACAGATACGCAGTATTTT | CATSDSAGLGTDTQYF
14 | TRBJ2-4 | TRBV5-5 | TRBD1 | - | TGTGCCAGCAGCGCCCGGGACAGGGGAAACATTCAGTACTTC | CASSARDRGNIQYF
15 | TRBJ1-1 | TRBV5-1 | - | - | TGCGCCAGCAGCTTGGACAGCCCCGGGGAGGCTGAAGCTTTCTTT | CASSLDSPGEAEAFF
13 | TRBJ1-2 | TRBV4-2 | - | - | TGTGCCAGCACAGCCGTGCGTGAGGGTGGCTACACCTTC | CASTAVREGGYTF
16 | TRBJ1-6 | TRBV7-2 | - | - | TGTGCCAGCAGCTCCGGTAGGGGTTTCGGTAATTCACCCCTCCACTTT | CASSSGRGFGNSPLHF
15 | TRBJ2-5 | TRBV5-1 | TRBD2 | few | TGCGCCAGCAGCTTGGGGACTAGCCGCCAAGAGACCCAGTACTTC | CASSLGTSRQETQYF
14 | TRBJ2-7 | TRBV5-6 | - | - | TGTGCCAGCAGCTTGGTACAGGGAAATCGGGAGCAGTACTTC | CASSLVQGNREQYF
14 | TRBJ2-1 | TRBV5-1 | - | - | TGCGCCAGCAGTCCCCTAGCGACATACAATGAGCAGTTCTTC | CASSPLATYNEQFF
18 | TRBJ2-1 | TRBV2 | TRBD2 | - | TGTGCCAGCAGTACCACTCGGACTAGCGGGAGCTCCTACAATGAGCAGTTCTTC | CASSTTRTSGSSYNEQFF
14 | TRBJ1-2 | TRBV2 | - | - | TGTGCCAGCAGTGAGGCCCAGGGAGGTATAGGCTACACCTTC | CASSEAQGGIGYTF
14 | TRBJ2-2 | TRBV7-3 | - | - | TGTGCCAGCGCCGTCGGGGCGAACACCGGGGAGCTGTTTTTT | CASAVGANTGELFF
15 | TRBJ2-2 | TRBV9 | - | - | TGTGCCAGCAGCGTAGCGGGAGACTTCACCGGGGAGCTGTTTTTT | CASSVAGDFTGELFF
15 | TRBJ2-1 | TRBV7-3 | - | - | TGTGCCAGCAGCCAGAGACGGACAGAATACAATGAGCAGTTCTTC | CASSQRRTEYNEQFF
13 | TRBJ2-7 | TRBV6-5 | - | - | TGTGCCAGCAGTTCCCAGGCAGGGCAAGAGCAGTACTTC | CASSSQAGQEQYF
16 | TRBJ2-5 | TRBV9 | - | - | TGTGCCAGCAGCGCCCTCCCCAGTAGCGGAAAAGAGACCCAGTACTTC | CASSALPSSGKETQYF
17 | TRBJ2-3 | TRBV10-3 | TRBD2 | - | TGTGCCATCAGTGAGGGACTAGCGGGGGGGAACACAGATACGCAGTATTTT | CAISEGLAGGNTDTQYF
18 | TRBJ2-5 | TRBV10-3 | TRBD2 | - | TGTGCCACTAGTGTGGGACTAGCGGGGGGGCTCCGGTCGGAGACCCAGTACTTC | CATSVGLAGGLRSETQYF
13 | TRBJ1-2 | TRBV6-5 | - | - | TGTGCCAGCAGTTACTCCGGGAATCGTGGCTACACCTTC | CASSYSGNRGYTF
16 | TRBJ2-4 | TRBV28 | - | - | TGTGCCAGCAGCTCAGTAGCAACCCGAGCCAAAAACATTCAGTACTTC | CASSSVATRAKNIQYF
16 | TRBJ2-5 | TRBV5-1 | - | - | TGCGCCAGCAGATTATCCGGCCGGGGGATGGGCGAGACCCAGTACTTC | CASRLSGRGMGETQYF
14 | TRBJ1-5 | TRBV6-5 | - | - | TGTGCCAGCAGTTACCCAGGGGTAGGGCAGCCCCAGCATTTT | CASSYPGVGQPQHF
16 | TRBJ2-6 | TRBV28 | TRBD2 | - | TGTGCCAGCAGTCCCCCGGGGGGGACTGGGGCCAACGTCCTGACTTTC | CASSPPGGTGANVLTF
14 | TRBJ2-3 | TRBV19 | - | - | TGTGCCAGTAACACACAGGGTTCCGCAGATACGCAGTATTTT | CASNTQGSADTQYF
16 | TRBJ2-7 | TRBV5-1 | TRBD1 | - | TGCGCCAGCAGTCCACAGGGGGCCGAGGCTTACCACGAGCAGTACTTC | CASSPQGAEAYHEQYF
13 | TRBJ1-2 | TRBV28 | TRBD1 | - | TGTGCCAGCAGTTTAGGGGACAGGGGTGGCTACACCTTC | CASSLGDRGGYTF
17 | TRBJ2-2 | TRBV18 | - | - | TGTGCCAGCTCAGGAAGGGGTTCGGACAAAAACACCGGGGAGCTGTTTTTT | CASSGRGSDKNTGELFF
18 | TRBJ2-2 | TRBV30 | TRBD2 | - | TGTGCCAGAGATGGGCTAGCGGGGGTTAACGCGAACACCGGGGAGCTGTTTTTT | CARDGLAGVNANTGELFF
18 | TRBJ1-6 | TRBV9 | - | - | TGTGCCAGCAGCCTCACAAATGGGGGGGGAACCTATAATTCACCCCTCCACTTT | CASSLTNGGGTYNSPLHF
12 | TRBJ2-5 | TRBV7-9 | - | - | TGTGCCAGCAGCTATTTCGGGGAGACCCAGTACTTC | CASSYFGETQYF
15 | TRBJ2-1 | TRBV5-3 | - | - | TGTGCCAGAAGCTTCAACTCTAGCCCTTACAATGAGCAGTTCTTC | CARSFNSSPYNEQFF
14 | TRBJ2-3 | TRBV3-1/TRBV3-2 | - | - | TGTGCCAGCAGCCGACCGGAGAGCACAGATACGCAGTATTTT | CASSRPESTDTQYF
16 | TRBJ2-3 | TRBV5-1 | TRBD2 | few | TGCGCCAGCAGCCGGGTCGCGGGAGGAGGTACAGATACGCAGTATTTT | CASSRVAGGGTDTQYF
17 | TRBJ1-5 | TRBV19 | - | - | TGTGCCAGTAGTATATTGGGGTCCGGGGTAGGCAATCAGCCCCAGCATTTT | CASSILGSGVGNQPQHF
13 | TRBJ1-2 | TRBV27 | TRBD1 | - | TGTGCCAGCAGTTTAACAGGGGTAATGGGCTACACCTTC | CASSLTGVMGYTF
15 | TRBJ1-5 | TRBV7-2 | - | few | TGTGCCAGCAGCTTAGCGGTAGGGGGAGATCAGCCCCAGCATTTT | CASSLAVGGDQPQHF
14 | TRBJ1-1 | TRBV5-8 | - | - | TGTGCCAGCAGCTCTAGGACAGCGAACACTGAAGCTTTCTTT | CASSSRTANTEAFF
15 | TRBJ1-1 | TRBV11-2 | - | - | TGTGCCAGCAGCTTAGTTGGAGGGTTGGGAACTGAAGCTTTCTTT | CASSLVGGLGTEAFF
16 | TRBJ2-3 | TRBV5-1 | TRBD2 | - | TGCGCCAGCAGCTTGGGAAGCGGGGGTCTCACAGATACGCAGTATTTT | CASSLGSGGLTDTQYF
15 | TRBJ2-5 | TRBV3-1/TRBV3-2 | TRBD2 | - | TGTGCCAGCAGCCAAGACCTAGCGGGAGAAGAGACCCAGTACTTC | CASSQDLAGEETQYF
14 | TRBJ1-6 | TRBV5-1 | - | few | TGCGCCAGCAGCTTGGGGGGCGTAAATTCACCCCTCCACTTT | CASSLGGVNSPLHF
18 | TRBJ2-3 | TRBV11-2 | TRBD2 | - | TGTGCCAGCAGCTTAGGACTAGCGGGGGGGCTGGGTGCAGGGACGCAGTATTTT | CASSLGLAGGLGAGTQYF
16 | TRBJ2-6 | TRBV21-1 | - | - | TGTGCCAGCAGCAAAGAAGACAGGTCCGGGGCCAACGTCCTGACTTTC | CASSKEDRSGANVLTF
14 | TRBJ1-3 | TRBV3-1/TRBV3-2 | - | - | TGTGCCAGCAGCCGACAGGACCCGGGAAACACCATATATTTT | CASSRQDPGNTIYF